This TCR beta chain was obtained from a study of shared clonotypes between healthy human individuals. Generated by immunoSEQ multiplex PCR, the TCRdb table keeps only in-frame clones and is missing some. This sample yields hundreds of thousands of clones, of which about 96% are seen a single time; less than 0.25% belongs to the top ten. CD45RO-negative, CCR7-selected cells formed the naive CD8 fraction, which excluded terminally differentiated effector memory CD45RA+ cells. The V end lost 5 bases, the J end lost 1 base, and 12 bases lay between the germline ends. The CDR3 runs to 16 residues. CDR1 and CDR2 (germline): PRHDT, FYEKMQ (reference sequence). The sample holds one count of this clone.

The sample comprised naive CD8+ T cells sorted from blood. The chain recombines TRBV13 with TRBJ2-6; D may be TRBD2 (6 bases). This receptor was obtained from a man younger than 40 in good health. The CDR3 sequence is CASSPTGVSGANVLTF. The DNA of the CDR3 is TGTGCCAGCAGCCCCACGGGGGTGTCTGGGGCCAACGTCCTGACTTTC.